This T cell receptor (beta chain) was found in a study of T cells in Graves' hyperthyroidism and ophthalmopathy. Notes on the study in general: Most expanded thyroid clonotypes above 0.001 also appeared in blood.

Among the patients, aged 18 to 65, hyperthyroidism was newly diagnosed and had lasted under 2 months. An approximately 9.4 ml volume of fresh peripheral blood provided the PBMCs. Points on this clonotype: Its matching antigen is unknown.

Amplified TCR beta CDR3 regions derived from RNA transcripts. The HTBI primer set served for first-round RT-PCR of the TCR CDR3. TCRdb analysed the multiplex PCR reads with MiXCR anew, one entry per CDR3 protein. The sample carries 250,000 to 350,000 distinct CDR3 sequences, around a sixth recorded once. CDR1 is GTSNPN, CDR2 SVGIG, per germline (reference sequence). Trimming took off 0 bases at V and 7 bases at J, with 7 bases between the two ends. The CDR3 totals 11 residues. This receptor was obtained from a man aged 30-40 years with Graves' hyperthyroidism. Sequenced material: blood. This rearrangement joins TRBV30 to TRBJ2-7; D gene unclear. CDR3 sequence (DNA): TGTGCCTGGAGTGTAGGGTCGGAGCAGTACTTC. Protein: CAWSVGSEQYF.